The 10 T cell receptor beta chains below were found in one sample sequenced in a study of Ad26.COV2.S vaccination and SARS-CoV-2 variants. Sample treatment: some 20 received Ad26.COV2.S at low or high dose, single or two shots; a few received placebo; per-sample allocation not given. Sampling was performed 63 days after the first vaccine or placebo injection. Assay used: immunoSEQ multiplex PCR; TCRdb lists only in-frame clones, some missing. The sample consists of 250,000 to 300,000 clones, around 87% of them appearing once. The specimen was peripheral blood, collected in a trial of Ad26.COV2.S vaccine versus placebo. These receptors were collected from a person aged 18-60 years who received the Ad26.COV2.S COVID-19 vaccine or a placebo.

J is TRBJ2-5 and V is TRBV5-5; 8 nucleotides align to TRBD1. V gave up 4 bases and J gave up 7 bases; unmatched junction bases: 18. There are 17 residues in the CDR3. Germline CDR1 SGHKS, CDR2 YYEKEE (reference sequence). This chain's CDR3 is CASSAVGQEGPVWTQYF. Written as DNA, the CDR3 is TGTGCCAGCAGCGCGGTGGGACAGGAGGGCCCAGTATGGACCCAGTACTTC.

The J gene is TRBJ2-7, the V gene TRBV3-1 (or the pseudogene TRBV3-2); a possible D gene is TRBD2 (5 bases). CDR1 LGHDT and CDR2 YNNKEL come from the germline V gene (reference sequence). CDR3 size: 11 residues. The V gene lost 5 bases and the J gene lost 5 bases, with 7 bases spanning the gap. The CDR3 here is CASSGLDEQYF. Written as DNA, the CDR3 is TGTGCCAGCAGCGGACTTGACGAGCAGTACTTC.

The rearrangement joins TRBV5-1 to TRBJ2-1; 13 bases agree with TRBD2. Germline lookup yields CDR1 SGHRS and CDR2 YFSETQ. The V gene end was trimmed by 0 bases and the J gene end by 9 bases; junction bases not matched to a gene: 6. The CDR3 has 16 residues. The CDR3 DNA reads TGCGCCAGCAGCTTGGCGCCCGGACTAGCGGGGGCTGAGCAGTTCTTC. Its translation: CASSLAPGLAGAEQFF.

The chain joins TRBV4-3 to TRBJ1-6; 9 bases are shared with TRBD1. Germline CDR1 and CDR2: LGHNA and YSLEER. The CDR3 is 18 amino acids. Trimming took 3 bases from V and 7 from J; bases not matched to a gene: 13. CDR3 DNA: TGCGCCAGCAGCCACCCATCGGGGACAGGGTGGATGAATTCACCCCTCCACTTT. Its translation is CASSHPSGTGWMNSPLHF.

V is TRBV21-1 and J is TRBJ2-6; TRBD1 was called by the table and not checked on the DNA. TRBV21-1 is a listed pseudogene. The CDR3 has 19 amino acids. The CDR3 sequence: CASSKGQGLQCSGANVLTF. The CDR3 DNA reads as TGTGCCAGCAGCAAAGGGCAGGGGCTTCAGTGCTCTGGGGCCAACGTCCTGACTTTC.

The chain has TRBV4-1 and TRBJ2-3, with 9 bases fitting TRBD1. Trimming cost V 2 bases and J 1 base; bases outside gene matches: 4. Per germline, CDR1 MGHRA and CDR2 YSYEKL. The length of the CDR3 is 16 residues. CDR3 DNA: TGCGCCAGCAGCCAATGGGACAGGGTCGGCACAGATACGCAGTATTTT. It encodes CASSQWDRVGTDTQYF.

This rearrangement joins TRBV7-2 to TRBJ2-2, with D possibly being TRBD1 (5 bases). V was trimmed by 6 bases and J by 4 bases, leaving 15 bases between them. CDR3 size: 15 residues. The germline CDR1 and CDR2 sequences are SGHTA and FQGNSA. The CDR3 loop is CASSLRQLRTGELFF. CDR3 sequence (DNA): TGTGCCAGCAGTTTAAGACAGTTGCGCACCGGGGAGCTGTTTTTT. The variable domain in full, with the rest retrieved from reference TRBV7-2 and TRBJ2-2, is GAGVSQSPSNKVTEKGKDVELRCDPISGHTALYWYRQSLGQGLEFLIYFQGNSAPDKSGLPSDRFSAERTGGSVSTLTIQRTQQEDSAVYLCASSLRQLRTGELFFGEGSRLTVL.

The chain recombines TRBV12-3 or TRBV12-4 with TRBJ1-5; possible D gene TRBD1, 5 bases. The V end was cut by 4 bases, the J end by 7 bases, with 11 bases between. CDR3 size: 13 residues. This chain's CDR3 is CASSSTGGQPQHF. In DNA, the CDR3 is TGTGCCAGCAGTTCTACGGGGGGACAGCCCCAGCATTTT.

The CDR3 spells CASSSWNRPAYTF. The CDR3 DNA sequence: TGTGCCAGCAGTTCCTGGAACAGGCCCGCCTACACCTTC. The chain joins TRBV12-3 or TRBV12-4 to TRBJ1-2; TRBD1 might be the D (5 bases). With 4 bases removed from V and 10 bases from J, the gap between germline ends came to 16 bases. CDR3 length: 13 residues.

The chain couples TRBV5-8 to TRBJ2-6; tentatively, D is TRBD2 (6 bases). Germline CDR1 is SGHTS and CDR2 is YDEGEE. The CDR3 has 16 amino acids. V was shortened by 2 bases and J by 1 base, with 10 bases between the two germline ends. CDR3 in DNA: TGTGCCAGCAGCTTCTGGCGGGATTCTGGGGCCAACGTCCTGACTTTC. Translated, it gives CASSFWRDSGANVLTF.